The sequence of this T cell receptor beta chain was determined in a study of blood T cells in healthy people across ages. This CDR3 is built from 14 residues. Trimming pared 7 bases from V and 0 bases from J, leaving 13 bases between. The germline gives CDR1 SGHRS, CDR2 YFSETQ. Study observations and caveats: Researchers said unsorted PBMCs prevented a conclusive naive versus antigen-experienced comparison.

About this clonotype itself: Antigen specificity is unknown.

Combining a sample-barcoded 5' primer with a J-beta primer mix, a second PCR ran for roughly 7 to 12 cycles. TCRdb reprocessed the 5' RACE reads via MiXCR and lists one record per CDR3 protein. The repertoire consists of fewer than 2,000,000 distinct CDR3 sequences, with about two fifths occurring once and the leading ten covering about 21%. Caucasian, healthy and from Russia, the donors were aged between about 6 and 90. The clonotype was recovered from a human donor in good health. Sequencing was done on a sample of blood. The chain recombines TRBV5-1 with TRBJ1-1; D remains unclear. CDR3 sequence reads: CASCRAELNTEAFF. DNA of the CDR3: TGCGCCAGCTGCCGTGCAGAATTGAACACTGAAGCTTTCTTT.